A single sample gave rise to the 27 T cell receptor beta chains below, sequenced in a study of CD8 T cells in Susac syndrome. After extraction with the RNeasy kit, about 0.45 to 1 ug of the RNA was reverse transcribed using random hexamers. TCRdb independently ran MiXCR on the immunoSEQ multiplex PCR reads; one entry per CDR3 protein. In the table there are about 76,000 distinct CDR3 sequences, around 90% of which are singletons. The sample was CD8+ T cells from PBMCs. The source is a human donor with multiple sclerosis.

The rearrangement joins TRBV14 to TRBJ2-1; D gene uncertain. The CDR3 contains 13 residues. Germline-derived CDR1 and CDR2 are SGHDN and FVKESK. V lost 0 bases and J lost 4, with 4 bases in between. CDR3 in amino acids: CASSQERYNEQFF. For the CDR3, the DNA is TGTGCCAGCAGCCAAGAGAGGTACAATGAGCAGTTCTTC. The complete variable domain, with remaining parts taken from reference TRBV14 and TRBJ2-1, reads EAGVTQFPSHSVIEKGQTVTLRCDPISGHDNLYWYRRVMGKEIKFLLHFVKESKQDESGMPNNRFLAERTGGTYSTLKVQPAELEDSGVYFCASSQERYNEQFFGPGTRLTVL.

V and J are TRBV11-2 and TRBJ1-1; D not resolved. Per germline, CDR1 SGHAT and CDR2 FQNNGV. There are 13 residues in the CDR3. V was trimmed by 6 bases and J by 4 bases, leaving 12 bases between them. In nucleotides, the CDR3 is TGTGCCAGCAGTCAGTCGGTTGTCACTGAAGCTTTCTTT. It translates to CASSQSVVTEAFF.

This sequence joins TRBV20-1 and TRBJ2-7; the D gene is possibly TRBD2 (5 bases). Germline assignment: CDR1 DFQATT and CDR2 SNEGSKA (reference sequence). V was clipped by 0 bases and J by 2 bases, with 14 bases between them. This CDR3 comprises 15 residues. This CDR3 reads CSARDPGKAAYEQYF. The DNA for the CDR3 is TGCAGTGCTAGAGATCCGGGGAAAGCGGCCTACGAGCAGTACTTC.

The genes are TRBV7-6 and TRBJ1-3; D is uncertain. CDR3 length: 14 amino acids. V lost 2 bases and J lost 7, with 12 bases in between. CDR1 is SGHVS, CDR2 FNYEAQ, per germline. The CDR3 DNA reads TGTGCCAGCAGCTTATTAGGGTCGAGTAACACCATATATTTT. This translates into CASSLLGSSNTIYF. Full variable domain (outside the CDR3, taken from reference TRBV7-6 and TRBJ1-3): GAGVSQSPRYKVTKRGQDVALRCDPISGHVSLYWYRQALGQGPEFLTYFNYEAQQDKSGLPNDRFSAERPEGSISTLTIQRTEQRDSAMYRCASSLLGSSNTIYFGEGSWLTVV.

The genes are TRBV29-1 and TRBJ2-1; D may be TRBD2 (6 bases). Germline V gene data show CDR1 as SQVTM and CDR2 as ANQGSEA. Trimming pared 6 bases from V and 7 bases from J, leaving 19 bases between. The CDR3 has 14 amino acids. CDR3 nucleotide sequence: TGCAGCGTACCCGGAGGGGCTAGCATGAATGAGCAGTTCTTC. It is translated as CSVPGGASMNEQFF.

The CDR3 here is CASSDRGGREGNIQYF. The CDR3 nucleotides are TGTGCCAGCAGCGACAGAGGGGGAAGGGAGGGAAACATTCAGTACTTC. The chain carries TRBV7-2 and TRBJ2-4; a possible D gene is TRBD2 (7 bases). This CDR3 has 16 amino acids. Germline CDR1 reads SGHTA; CDR2 reads FQGNSA. Trimming took off 5 bases at V and 6 bases at J, with 20 bases between the two ends.

The V gene is TRBV6-1, the J gene TRBJ2-7; the D is unclear. CDR1 is MNHNS and CDR2 is SASEGT in the germline V gene. Between the trimmed V and J ends, which lost 8 bases and 2 bases, there was a span of 10 bases. There are 12 residues in the CDR3. CDR3 DNA: TGTGCCAGCGGACCATCGCCCTACGAGCAGTACTTC. It yields the protein CASGPSPYEQYF.

V and J are TRBV9 and TRBJ2-1, with D perhaps TRBD2 (6 bases). The CDR3 is 15 amino acids. Trimming removed 0 bases at V and 4 bases at J, with 11 bases between. Germline V gives CDR1 SGDLS, CDR2 YYNGEE. The CDR3 reads CASSVEGTGYNEQFF. As DNA, the CDR3 is TGTGCCAGCAGCGTAGAAGGGACTGGTTACAATGAGCAGTTCTTC.

This chain links TRBV15 with TRBJ1-1; perhaps TRBD1 as D (6 bases). Trimming removed 0 bases from V and 5 bases from J, with 10 bases in between. Per the germline V gene, CDR1 is LNHNV and CDR2 is YYDKDF (reference sequence). This CDR3 has 14 amino acids. The CDR3 bases are TGTGCCACCAGCAGAGAGAGGGGGGGGACTGAAGCTTTCTTT. Translated: CATSRERGGTEAFF.

This chain links TRBV19 with TRBJ1-1, with 8 bases aligning to TRBD1. This CDR3 is built from 13 residues. V lost 5 bases, J lost 6 bases, and 5 bases stayed unmatched. Germline V gene lookup returns CDR1 LNHDA and CDR2 SQIVND (reference sequence). Here the CDR3 reads CASSSRGPPEAFF. CDR3 nucleotides: TGTGCCAGTAGTTCCAGGGGGCCCCCTGAAGCTTTCTTT.

This chain joins TRBV28 and TRBJ1-1; D unresolved. Germline lookup yields CDR1 MDHEN and CDR2 SYDVKM. With 3 bases removed from V and 2 bases from J, the gap between germline ends came to 1 base. The CDR3 consists of 11 residues. The CDR3 is CASSFNTEAFF. The CDR3, as DNA: TGTGCCAGCAGTTTCAACACTGAAGCTTTCTTT.

This clonotype was found a few times. The rearrangement uses TRBV7-3 and TRBJ2-2; unclear D gene. Germline CDR1 SGHTA, CDR2 FQGTGA. The CDR3 covers 14 residues. V was clipped by 3 bases and J by 1 base, with 6 bases between them. DNA for the CDR3: TGTGCCAGCAGCTTGGGTGGGAACACCGGGGAGCTGTTTTTT. This gives the protein CASSLGGNTGELFF.

V gene TRBV30 combines with J gene TRBJ1-2, with D uncertain. CDR3 length: 11 amino acids. Germline CDR1 GTSNPN, CDR2 SVGIG (reference sequence). V shed 7 bases and J shed 8 bases, with 14 bases lying between them. Here the CDR3 reads CAFDPGIGYTF. The CDR3, as DNA: TGTGCCTTTGACCCAGGAATCGGCTACACCTTC. Complete variable domain (other parts from reference TRBV30 and TRBJ1-2): SQTIHQWPATLVQPVGSPLSLECTVEGTSNPNLYWYRQAAGRGLQLLFYSVGIGQISSEVPQNLSASRPQDRQFILSSKKLLLSDSGFYLCAFDPGIGYTFGSGTRLTVV.

The genes are TRBV27 and TRBJ1-2, with 10 bases fitting TRBD1. J was trimmed by 4 bases and V by 7 bases; bases with no gene match: 15. CDR1 and CDR2 from the germline V gene are MNHEY and SMNVEV (reference sequence). This CDR3 comprises 17 residues. The CDR3 sequence: CASNPSGGQGLLYGYTF. The CDR3 nucleotides read TGTGCCAGCAACCCTTCGGGGGGACAGGGGCTCCTCTATGGCTACACCTTC.

This rearrangement joins TRBV6-5 to TRBJ1-6, with 9 positions matching TRBD1. The germline V gene encodes CDR1 MNHEY and CDR2 SVGAGI. V was pared by 2 bases and J by 3 bases, with 11 bases of the junction left unmatched. The CDR3 sequence is 19 residues long. This CDR3 reads CASSYPTWDRENYNSPLHF. The DNA of the CDR3 is TGTGCCAGCAGTTACCCTACCTGGGACAGGGAAAACTATAATTCACCCCTCCACTTT.

This rearrangement joins TRBV3-1 to TRBJ2-3, with 7 bases lining up with TRBD2. The CDR3 totals 16 residues. V gave up 0 bases and J gave up 5 bases; unmatched junction bases: 8. CDR1 is LGHDT and CDR2 is YNNKEL in the germline V gene (reference sequence). CDR3 residues: CASSQDHPGGIDTQYF. CDR3 nucleotides: TGTGCCAGCAGCCAAGATCACCCCGGGGGGATAGATACGCAGTATTTT.

The chain is built from TRBV4-3 and TRBJ2-1; no clear D gene. Trimming stripped 0 bases from V and 0 bases from J, with 9 bases between. CDR1 is LGHNA, CDR2 YSLEER, per germline. This CDR3 has 16 amino acids. CDR3 in DNA: TGCGCCAGCAGCCAAGATTGGCGGACCTCCTACAATGAGCAGTTCTTC. This encodes CASSQDWRTSYNEQFF.

J is TRBJ1-1 and V is TRBV7-9; D gene ambiguous. The CDR3 has 18 amino acids. V lost 1 base to trimming and J lost 5 bases, with 23 bases between them. The germline V gene has CDR1 SEHNR and CDR2 FQNEAQ (reference sequence). The CDR3 loop is CASSLVLSGSGTVTEAFF. The CDR3 DNA follows: TGTGCCAGCAGCTTAGTTTTAAGCGGATCTGGAACGGTGACTGAAGCTTTCTTT.

The chain combines TRBV6-5 with TRBJ2-1, with 9 bases matching TRBD2. Germline V gene lookup returns CDR1 MNHEY and CDR2 SVGAGI. The V gene end was trimmed by 1 base and the J gene end by 5 bases; junction bases not matched to a gene: 6. The CDR3 is made up of 16 amino acids. The CDR3 coding sequence is TGTGCCAGCAGTTACTTGCGGGAGGGCGTCCACAATGAGCAGTTCTTC. Translated, it gives CASSYLREGVHNEQFF.

This clonotype was detected once. The gene calls are TRBV2 and TRBJ2-5, with D unclear. V was shortened by 1 base and J by 2 bases, with 8 bases between the two germline ends. Germline V gives CDR1 SNHLY, CDR2 FYNNEI. The CDR3 is 14 amino acids. As DNA, the CDR3 is TGTGCCAGCAGTGAAGGGAGAGGTCAAGAGACCCAGTACTTC. It codes for CASSEGRGQETQYF. Looking up the rest from reference TRBV2 and TRBJ2-5 gives the full variable domain: EPEVTQTPSHQVTQMGQEVILRCVPISNHLYFYWYRQILGQKVEFLVSFYNNEISEKSEIFDDQFSVERPDGSNFTLKIRSTKLEDSAMYFCASSEGRGQETQYFGPGTRLLVL.

The rearrangement joins TRBV6-2 or TRBV6-3 to TRBJ2-3; 9 positions agree with TRBD2. The J segment lost 2 bases and the V segment lost 0 bases, leaving 6 bases of the junction unmatched. CDR1 and CDR2 (germline): MNHEY, SVGEGT. The CDR3 is 17 residues long. In DNA, the CDR3 is TGTGCCAGCAGTTACTCGCGGCTAGCGGGGATCACAGATACGCAGTATTTT. It encodes CASSYSRLAGITDTQYF.

The chain has TRBV3-1 and TRBJ2-5; perhaps TRBD2 as D (5 bases). The CDR3 length is 16 residues. V shed 0 bases and J shed 4 bases, with 15 bases lying between them. Looked up from germline, CDR1 is LGHDT and CDR2 is YNNKEL (reference sequence). The CDR3, as DNA: TGTGCCAGCAGCCAAGAAGGCAGAGGGTTCCGAGAGACCCAGTACTTC. It codes for CASSQEGRGFRETQYF.

This clonotype was found once. The rearrangement links TRBV25-1 to TRBJ2-2, with 9 bases identical to TRBD1. The CDR3 totals 15 residues. After removal of 3 bases from V and 4 bases from J, the junction contained 3 bases not matched to a gene. CDR1 MGHDK and CDR2 SYGVNS come from the germline V gene. This CDR3 is CASSDETGGTGELFF. The CDR3 region has the DNA TGTGCCAGCAGTGACGAGACAGGGGGCACCGGGGAGCTGTTTTTT.

V gene TRBV7-3 combines with J gene TRBJ2-3; no firm D call. Germline V gene data show CDR1 as SGHTA and CDR2 as FQGTGA. This CDR3 spans 15 amino acids. The V end was cut by 3 bases, the J end by 0 bases, with 10 bases between. CDR3 region: CASSFTGFSTDTQYF. The CDR3 DNA follows: TGTGCCAGCAGCTTTACCGGATTTAGCACAGATACGCAGTATTTT.

The chain links TRBV7-6 to TRBJ2-1; D not resolved. In germline, CDR1 is SGHVS, CDR2 FNYEAQ. Trimming shortened V by 4 bases and J by 3 bases, and 16 bases separated the two germline ends. This CDR3 has 16 residues. The CDR3 nucleotides are TGTGCCAGCAGCTACTCTCTGCGGTTTAACTACAATGAGCAGTTCTTC. Translating gives CASSYSLRFNYNEQFF.

The J gene is TRBJ2-1, the V gene TRBV27, with D maybe TRBD2 (5 bases). CDR1 MNHEY and CDR2 SMNVEV come from the germline V gene (reference sequence). This CDR3 contains 13 residues. With 3 bases removed from V and 10 bases from J, the gap between germline ends came to 13 bases. The CDR3 coding sequence is TGTGCCAGCAGTTTTACCGTGGGGAGCGAGCAGTTCTTC. It specifies CASSFTVGSEQFF.

The chain is built from TRBV14 and TRBJ2-4; D is unresolved. Trimming took off 0 bases at V and 4 bases at J, with 4 bases between the two ends. The CDR3 runs to 13 residues. Germline V gene sequence: CDR1 SGHDN, CDR2 FVKESK. The DNA for the CDR3 is TGTGCCAGCAGCCAAGACAGGAAAAACATTCAGTACTTC. It is translated as CASSQDRKNIQYF.